These 11 T cell receptor beta chains came from one sample sequenced in a study of siplizumab effects on memory and regulatory T cells. Profiling relied on immunoSEQ multiplex PCR, and the TCRdb table lists in-frame clones only, not all of them. The sample records about 72,000 clones, about 90% being singletons. The specimen sequenced was CD8+ T cells sorted from blood. These receptors came from a human donor in good health.

DNA of the CDR3: TGTGCCAGCAGGGATCTAGCGGGAGGAAATGAGCAGTTCTTC. It specifies CASRDLAGGNEQFF. The chain joins TRBV7-9 to TRBJ2-1, with TRBD2 identical over 11 bases. The trim removed 6 bases at V and 7 bases at J, leaving 5 bases unmatched. Germline V lookup: CDR1 SEHNR, CDR2 FQNEAQ (reference sequence). CDR3 length: 14 residues.

CDR3 sequence (DNA): TGTGCCAGTAGTAAGGGTTGGAACACTGAAGCTTTCTTT. Protein: CASSKGWNTEAFF. V gene TRBV19 combines with J gene TRBJ1-1, with D uncertain. The length of the CDR3 is 13 residues. CDR1 is LNHDA, CDR2 SQIVND, per germline (reference sequence). With 4 bases removed from V and 1 base from J, the gap between germline ends came to 7 bases.

V is TRBV15 and J is TRBJ2-2; 8 bases are a match to TRBD1. Germline CDR1 is LNHNV and CDR2 is YYDKDF (reference sequence). V lost 5 bases, J lost 2 bases, and 7 bases stayed unmatched. This CDR3 spans 16 amino acids. In DNA form, the CDR3 reads TGTGCCACCAGCTCAGAGGACAGGGTCAACACCGGGGAGCTGTTTTTT. As protein: CATSSEDRVNTGELFF. Full variable domain (missing parts from reference TRBV15 and TRBJ2-2): DAMVIQNPRYQVTQFGKPVTLSCSQTLNHNVMYWYQQKSSQAPKLLFHYYDKDFNNEADTPDNFQSRRPNTSFCFLDIRSPGLGDTAMYLCATSSEDRVNTGELFFGEGSRLTVL.

The genes are TRBV4-1 and TRBJ1-3, with TRBD1 matching over 8 bases. Trimming took 0 bases from V and 4 from J; bases not matched to a gene: 2. The CDR3 is made up of 15 amino acids. Germline CDR1 is MGHRA and CDR2 is YSYEKL. The chain's CDR3 is CASSQEQGAGNTIYF. Here the CDR3 DNA reads TGCGCCAGCAGCCAAGAGCAGGGGGCGGGAAACACCATATATTTT.

This chain uses TRBV7-9 with TRBJ2-1; D may match TRBD1 or TRBD2 (5 bases each). The CDR3 spans 12 residues. In germline, CDR1 is SEHNR, CDR2 FQNEAQ (reference sequence). The V gene lost 4 bases and the J gene lost 10 bases, with 11 bases spanning the gap. The DNA for the CDR3 is TGTGCCAGCAGCTATACGGGGCCCGAGCAGTTCTTC. Encoded protein: CASSYTGPEQFF.

The chain couples TRBV2 to TRBJ2-7; D is possibly TRBD1 (6 bases). CDR1 and CDR2 (germline): SNHLY, FYNNEI. The CDR3 is made up of 18 amino acids. The V end was cut by 4 bases, the J end by 4 bases, with 26 bases between. The CDR3 sequence is CASSGVWVGDTHPYEQYF. CDR3 nucleotides: TGTGCCAGCAGTGGAGTATGGGTGGGGGACACCCACCCTTACGAGCAGTACTTC.

As for this clone: An end of the junction differs from the germline gene, which may be a read error. This CDR3 is also generated by other DNA sequences in the sample. This chain uses TRBV5-4 with TRBJ1-2, with a tentative D call TRBD1 (5 bases). CDR1 is SGHNT, CDR2 YYREEE, per germline (reference sequence). The CDR3 has 11 residues. The CDR3: CASFGGYGYTF. CDR3 DNA sequence: TGCGCCAGCTTCGGGGGGTATGGCTACACCTTC.

The chain has TRBV2 and TRBJ2-1, with D perhaps matching TRBD2 (5 bases). Trimming pared 11 bases from V and 0 bases from J, leaving 20 bases between. The CDR3 is 16 amino acids. Germline V CDR1 and CDR2: SNHLY, FYNNEI. CDR3 sequence (DNA): TGTGCCGTTATCGGGCGGGTCCCGAGCTCCTACAATGAGCAGTTCTTC. Its translation is CAVIGRVPSSYNEQFF.

The J gene is TRBJ2-7, the V gene TRBV5-1; D unresolved. The CDR3 loop spans 14 amino acids. The V and J ends lost 4 bases and 3 bases respectively, with 14 bases between them. Germline-derived CDR1 and CDR2 are SGHRS and YFSETQ. The CDR3: CASSPTIIGYEQYF. The CDR3 region has the DNA TGCGCCAGCAGCCCAACCATCATTGGCTACGAGCAGTACTTC.

This clone was recorded once. J is TRBJ1-1 and V is TRBV2; D may be TRBD1 (6 bases). Germline loops: CDR1 SNHLY, CDR2 FYNNEI. The CDR3 is 15 residues long. Trimming took 7 bases from V and 2 from J, leaving 17 bases between them. CDR3 protein: CASKRGGGSNTEAFF. The CDR3 DNA reads as TGTGCCAGCAAACGAGGGGGGGGTTCAAACACTGAAGCTTTCTTT.

V usage is TRBV5-4 and J usage is TRBJ2-5, with TRBD2 as a possible D gene (5 bases). V lost 1 base and J lost 1, with 11 bases in between. The germline V gene encodes CDR1 SGHNT and CDR2 YYREEE (reference sequence). The CDR3 length is 15 residues. For the CDR3, the DNA is TGTGCCAGCAGCTTGTGGAGGTACTTCCAAGAGACCCAGTACTTC. Translation gives CASSLWRYFQETQYF.